One and the same sample provided the 26 T cell receptor beta chains below, sequenced in a study of early T cells in non-severe SARS-CoV-2 infection. TCRdb reprocessed the 5' RACE reads with MiXCR, giving one entry per CDR3 protein. The sample contains more than 75,000 distinct CDR3 sequences, roughly 13% of which appear only once. Sequencing was performed on whole blood. The receptors were sampled from an adult who was a healthcare worker with PCR-confirmed SARS-CoV-2 infection or an uninfected control (not recorded which).

V and J are TRBV18 and TRBJ2-3; 7 nucleotides agree with TRBD1. Germline loops: CDR1 KGHSH, CDR2 LQKENI. J gave up 2 bases and V 2 bases, and 13 bases lay outside the gene matches. The CDR3 consists of 18 residues. This CDR3 is CASSPGTAIPGPTDTQYF. DNA of the CDR3: TGTGCCAGCTCACCAGGGACAGCCATACCCGGGCCCACAGATACGCAGTATTTT.

In this sample, this clonotype turned up a few times. V gene TRBV12-3 or TRBV12-4 combines with J gene TRBJ2-1; D call uncertain. Trimming shortened V by 4 bases and J by 4 bases, and 8 bases separated the two germline ends. This CDR3 has 13 residues. The chain's CDR3 is CASSSVDYNEQFF. The CDR3 nucleotides read TGTGCCAGCAGTTCCGTCGATTACAATGAGCAGTTCTTC.

This clonotype showed up many times. The chain recombines TRBV12-3 or TRBV12-4 with TRBJ2-3, with 9 bases matching TRBD2. The CDR3 has 18 amino acids. The V and J ends lost 6 bases and 0 bases, in that order; junction bases with no gene match: 13. The CDR3 DNA is TGTGCCAGCAGCCTAAGAAATGTAGCGGGAGTGAGCACAGATACGCAGTATTTT. Protein product: CASSLRNVAGVSTDTQYF.

This clonotype turned up a few times. The chain recombines TRBV6-5 with TRBJ1-2; D not certain. The CDR3 sequence is 14 residues long. Germline lookup yields CDR1 MNHEY and CDR2 SVGAGI. V was pared by 2 bases and J by 4 bases, with 11 bases between. CDR3 in amino acids: CASSYVGSFYGYTF. The CDR3, as DNA: TGTGCCAGCAGTTACGTTGGCAGTTTCTATGGCTACACCTTC.

This chain links TRBV12-3 or TRBV12-4 with TRBJ2-2; the match to TRBD2 covers 7 bases. CDR3 size: 12 residues. Trimming cost V 10 bases and J 7 bases; bases outside gene matches: 6. CDR3 loop: CANEGRGGELFF. The CDR3 bases are TGTGCCAACGAGGGGAGGGGCGGGGAGCTGTTTTTT.

This clonotype came up many times. CDR3 DNA: TGTGCCAGCAGCCAAGATTGGGGCAAAGGAGGAGTCCCTCAGCCCCAGCATTTT. Its translation: CASSQDWGKGGVPQPQHF. V gene TRBV3-1 combines with J gene TRBJ1-5, with TRBD1 as a possible D gene (5 bases). V dropped 0 bases and J dropped 6 bases, with 21 bases sitting between them. Germline values: CDR1 LGHDT, CDR2 YNNKEL (reference sequence). This CDR3 region has 18 residues. Full variable domain (remainder filled in from reference TRBV3-1 and TRBJ1-5): DTAVSQTPKYLVTQMGNDKSIKCEQNLGHDTMYWYKQDSKKFLKIMFSYNNKELIINETVPNRFSPKSPDKAHLNLHINSLELGDSAVYFCASSQDWGKGGVPQPQHFGDGTRLSIL.

This clonotype turned up a few times. The rearrangement joins TRBV7-2 to TRBJ2-7; D unresolved. Trimming removed 7 bases from V and 5 bases from J, with 15 bases in between. This CDR3 is built from 13 residues. CDR1 and CDR2 (germline): SGHTA, FQGNSA. The CDR3 DNA sequence: TGTGCCAGCACCTTCCCTGCCAGCCACGAGCAGTACTTC. As protein: CASTFPASHEQYF.

This chain joins TRBV7-2 and TRBJ1-2; D call uncertain. Germline assignment: CDR1 SGHTA and CDR2 FQGNSA. The CDR3 length is 13 residues. With 0 bases removed from V and 8 bases from J, the gap between germline ends came to 10 bases. This CDR3 reads CASSLAGPLGYTF. The CDR3, as DNA: TGTGCCAGCAGCTTAGCTGGGCCCCTGGGCTACACCTTC.

This clonotype was recorded many times. The V gene is TRBV11-2, the J gene TRBJ1-2; 7 nucleotides line up with TRBD1. The CDR3 runs 14 residues. Trimming took 4 bases from V and 1 from J; bases not matched to a gene: 3. Germline V gives CDR1 SGHAT, CDR2 FQNNGV. This chain's CDR3 is CASSSGQLNYGYTF. The CDR3, as DNA: TGTGCCAGCAGCTCGGGACAGCTTAACTATGGCTACACCTTC.

Comment on this clonotype: One junction end disagrees with the germline gene, perhaps due to a read error. V gene TRBV7-2 combines with J gene TRBJ2-5; D tentatively fits TRBD1 or TRBD2 (7 bases each). This CDR3 region has 17 residues. The germline V gene encodes CDR1 SGHTA and CDR2 FQGNSA. The CDR3 coding sequence is TGTGCCAGCAGCTTGCCACAGGGGCGGGGGCCCCAAGGGACCCAGTACTTC. It encodes CASSLPQGRGPQGTQYF.

On this clonotype: This may be a read error, as it is one base from a much larger clone. The rearrangement uses TRBV5-5 and TRBJ2-1; 7 positions agree with TRBD2. The germline V gene has CDR1 SGHKS and CDR2 YYEKEE (reference sequence). CDR3 length equals 15 residues. The CDR3 sequence: CACSLGRGTYNEQFF. CDR3 nucleotide sequence: TGTGCCTGCAGCTTGGGGCGGGGGACCTACAATGAGCAGTTCTTC.

This clonotype occurred many times. The rearrangement uses TRBV29-1 and TRBJ2-1; tentative D call: TRBD1 (6 bases). V was pared by 6 bases and J by 5 bases, with 20 bases between. The germline gives CDR1 SQVTM, CDR2 ANQGSEA. CDR3 size: 15 residues. CDR3 coding DNA: TGCAGCGTCGCCGGGGACACACCAACTAACAATGAGCAGTTCTTC. Amino acids: CSVAGDTPTNNEQFF.

In its sample, this clonotype was seen a few times. V usage is TRBV7-9 and J usage is TRBJ2-7; unclear D gene. CDR3 size: 11 residues. Germline V gives CDR1 SEHNR, CDR2 FQNEAQ (reference sequence). Trimming took off 5 bases at V and 5 bases at J, with 7 bases between the two ends. In DNA, the CDR3 is TGTGCCAGCAGCCCCTCAGACGAGCAGTACTTC. Residues: CASSPSDEQYF.

This sequence joins TRBV18 and TRBJ2-2; D is undetermined. The CDR3 totals 14 residues. Germline V gives CDR1 KGHSH, CDR2 LQKENI. Trimming stripped 1 base from V and 3 bases from J, with 6 bases between. CDR3 sequence reads: CASSPRSDTGELFF. DNA of the CDR3: TGTGCCAGCTCACCACGGTCGGACACCGGGGAGCTGTTTTTT.

At least ten counts were recorded for this clonotype. The rearrangement joins TRBV24-1 to TRBJ2-3; 7 nucleotides align to TRBD1. V gave up 3 bases and J gave up 3 bases; unmatched junction bases: 14. Germline CDR1 and CDR2: KGHDR and SFDVKD. This CDR3 has 18 amino acids. CDR3 region: CATSDPTFDRDGTDTQYF. In nucleotides, the CDR3 is TGTGCCACCAGTGATCCAACTTTCGACAGGGACGGGACAGATACGCAGTATTTT.

This clonotype was found many times. Relative to the germline gene, one junction end is altered; a read error may explain this. This sequence joins TRBV12-3 or TRBV12-4 and TRBJ1-6, with 7 bases identical to TRBD1. The CDR3 contains 15 residues. CDR3 sequence reads: CASSSWTGDSRALHF. CDR3 bases: TGCGCCAGCAGTTCCTGGACAGGAGATTCAAGGGCCCTCCACTTT.

This clonotype has ten or more counts. V is TRBV20-1 and J is TRBJ2-3; 10 bases map to TRBD2. J gave up 4 bases and V 6 bases, and 13 bases lay outside the gene matches. This CDR3 is 16 amino acids long. CDR1 is DFQATT, CDR2 SNEGSKA, per germline (reference sequence). In DNA, the CDR3 is TGCAGTGCCCGAGGCCAACTAGCGGGAAGTCCAGATACGCAGTATTTT. This sequence encodes CSARGQLAGSPDTQYF.

This clonotype has at least ten counts. This chain links TRBV7-6 with TRBJ2-5; D possibly matches TRBD1 or TRBD2 (5 bases each). Trimming shortened V by 2 bases and J by 4 bases, and 11 bases separated the two germline ends. Looked up from germline, CDR1 is SGHVS and CDR2 is FNYEAQ. The CDR3 contains 14 residues. The CDR3: CASSLLGRRETQYF. CDR3 sequence (DNA): TGTGCCAGCAGCTTACTGGGACGTCGAGAGACCCAGTACTTC.

This clonotype was seen at least ten times. The V gene is TRBV29-1, the J gene TRBJ2-1; no reliable D call. Germline CDR1 is SQVTM and CDR2 is ANQGSEA. Trimming stripped 4 bases from V and 8 bases from J, with 9 bases between. The CDR3 length is 11 residues. For the CDR3, the DNA is TGCAGCGTTGCTTTTACGCATGAGCAGTTCTTC. The encoded protein is CSVAFTHEQFF.

This chain joins TRBV20-1 and TRBJ2-7; D tentatively reads TRBD1 or TRBD2 (5 bases each). The V and J ends lost 3 bases and 0 bases respectively, with 12 bases between them. The CDR3 spans 14 residues. Germline V lookup: CDR1 DFQATT, CDR2 SNEGSKA (reference sequence). CDR3 sequence: CSARPGAGSYEQYF. The CDR3 DNA follows: TGCAGTGCTAGGCCCGGGGCCGGCTCCTACGAGCAGTACTTC.

This clonotype came up a few times. The chain couples TRBV27 to TRBJ2-7, with a weak D call TRBD1 (6 bases). The germline gives CDR1 MNHEY, CDR2 SMNVEV (reference sequence). This CDR3 contains 13 residues. V was clipped by 11 bases and J by 0 bases, with 14 bases between them. The CDR3 is CAAYRDYSYEQYF. The DNA for the CDR3 is TGTGCCGCGTACAGGGATTACTCCTACGAGCAGTACTTC.

The CDR3 DNA follows: TGTGCCAGTAGTACATACCGGGGGCGGGTGGACACTGAAGCTTTCTTT. Translation gives CASSTYRGRVDTEAFF. This sequence joins TRBV19 and TRBJ1-1; a possible D gene is TRBD1 (6 bases). From germline, CDR1 is LNHDA and CDR2 SQIVND (reference sequence). V gave up 4 bases and J gave up 3 bases, with 18 bases separating them. The CDR3 length is 16 residues.

This clonotype occurred many times. This chain uses TRBV20-1 with TRBJ2-3, with TRBD2 matching 10 bases. Trimming removed 3 bases from V and 0 bases from J; junction bases left unmatched: 3. CDR1 is DFQATT, CDR2 SNEGSKA, per germline (reference sequence). The CDR3 contains 15 residues. The CDR3 sequence is CSARSSGRSTDTQYF. The CDR3 coding sequence is TGCAGTGCTAGGTCTAGCGGGAGAAGCACAGATACGCAGTATTTT.

This clonotype was recorded many times. The chain joins TRBV2 to TRBJ2-1, with TRBD2 identical over 9 bases. V trimming: 7 bases; J trimming: 0 bases; junction bases outside the gene matches: 4. The CDR3 extends over 15 amino acids. Germline V lookup: CDR1 SNHLY, CDR2 FYNNEI. The CDR3 DNA sequence: TGTGCCAGCACCCGTAGCGGGGGCTCCTACAATGAGCAGTTCTTC. This codes for CASTRSGGSYNEQFF. Drawing the rest from reference TRBV2 and TRBJ2-1, the complete variable domain is EPEVTQTPSHQVTQMGQEVILRCVPISNHLYFYWYRQILGQKVEFLVSFYNNEISEKSEIFDDQFSVERPDGSNFTLKIRSTKLEDSAMYFCASTRSGGSYNEQFFGPGTRLTVL.

J is TRBJ1-1 and V is TRBV7-6, with a weak D call TRBD1 (5 bases). The germline V gene has CDR1 SGHVS and CDR2 FNYEAQ. Deletions cut 2 bases from V and 4 bases from J, with 11 bases between. CDR3 length: 14 amino acids. The CDR3 DNA reads as TGTGCCAGCAGCTTAAGTGGACAAAGCACTGAAGCTTTCTTT. Its translation: CASSLSGQSTEAFF.

The chain has TRBV3-1 and TRBJ1-1; D not resolved. CDR1 and CDR2 from the germline V gene are LGHDT and YNNKEL (reference sequence). V shed 6 bases and J shed 0 bases, with 11 bases lying between them. The CDR3 runs to 14 residues. This chain's CDR3 is CASSYGMMNTEAFF. The CDR3 nucleotides read TGTGCCAGCAGTTATGGGATGATGAACACTGAAGCTTTCTTT.